Shown below are 5 T cell receptor beta chains from a single sample sequenced in a study of blood T cell repertoires in COVID-19. Produced via immunoSEQ multiplex PCR; TCRdb's table is partial and in-frame only. The sample has 150,000 to 200,000 clones; 74% are singletons. The material sequenced was peripheral blood. The receptors originated from a woman older than 75 with acute or convalescent COVID-19.

The chain couples TRBV10-3 to TRBJ2-1; 10 bases align to TRBD2. V trimming: 10 bases; J trimming: 6 bases; junction bases outside the gene matches: 15. The CDR3 covers 16 residues. CDR1 is ENHRY, CDR2 SYGVKD, per germline. The CDR3 reads CATCKEPGLAINEQFF. The CDR3 coding sequence is TGTGCCACCTGTAAAGAACCGGGACTAGCGATCAATGAGCAGTTCTTC.

V is TRBV6-6 and J is TRBJ2-7, with a weak D call TRBD2 (5 bases). The V end was cut by 7 bases, the J end by 6 bases, with 13 bases between. This CDR3 has 12 residues. Germline V gene lookup returns CDR1 MNHNY and CDR2 SVGAGI (reference sequence). The CDR3 bases are TGTGCCAGCACGCGGCGAGAGGGCGAGCAGTACTTC. Residues: CASTRREGEQYF.

The V call is TRBV5-4, the J call TRBJ2-3, with TRBD2 as a possible D gene (6 bases). Germline CDR1 reads SGHNT; CDR2 reads YYREEE (reference sequence). This CDR3 is 15 amino acids long. Trimming pared 3 bases from V and 0 bases from J, leaving 11 bases between. The CDR3 DNA is TGTGCCAGCAGCTCGGGCGGGATTAGCACAGATACGCAGTATTTT. Protein sequence: CASSSGGISTDTQYF.

The rearrangement uses TRBV29-1 and TRBJ1-5; D is ambiguous. The CDR3 runs 15 residues. In germline, CDR1 is SQVTM, CDR2 ANQGSEA. The V end was cut by 6 bases, the J end by 6 bases, with 21 bases between. Here the CDR3 DNA reads TGCAGCGTACAAGGTAGTGGAGGGTTAGGTCAGCCCCAGCATTTT. Protein: CSVQGSGGLGQPQHF.

V is TRBV19 and J is TRBJ1-5; 7 nucleotides line up with TRBD1. The CDR3 contains 14 residues. V trimming: 7 bases; J trimming: 4 bases; junction bases outside the gene matches: 7. The germline V gene has CDR1 LNHDA and CDR2 SQIVND (reference sequence). The CDR3 bases are TGTGCCAGTACTAGGGACAGCAATAATCAGCCCCAGCATTTT. This gives the protein CASTRDSNNQPQHF. Using reference TRBV19 and TRBJ1-5 for the parts outside the CDR3, the full variable domain is DGGITQSPKYLFRKEGQNVTLSCEQNLNHDAMYWYRQDPGQGLRLIYYSQIVNDFQKGDIAEGYSVSREKKESFPLTVTSAQKNPTAFYLCASTRDSNNQPQHFGDGTRLSIL.